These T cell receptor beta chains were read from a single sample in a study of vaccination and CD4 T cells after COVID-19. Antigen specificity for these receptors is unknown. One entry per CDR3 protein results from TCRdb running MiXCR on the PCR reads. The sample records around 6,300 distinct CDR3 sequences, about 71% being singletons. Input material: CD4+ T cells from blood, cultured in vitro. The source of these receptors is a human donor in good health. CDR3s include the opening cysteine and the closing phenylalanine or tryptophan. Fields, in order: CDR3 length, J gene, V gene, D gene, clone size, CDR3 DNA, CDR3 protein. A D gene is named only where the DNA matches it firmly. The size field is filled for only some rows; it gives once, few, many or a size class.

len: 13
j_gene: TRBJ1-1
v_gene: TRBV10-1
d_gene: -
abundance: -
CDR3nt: TGCGCCAGCAGTGATTCGGGGAACACTGAAGCTTTCTTT
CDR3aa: CASSDSGNTEAFF

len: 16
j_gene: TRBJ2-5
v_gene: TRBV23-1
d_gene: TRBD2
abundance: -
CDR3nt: TGCGCCAGCAGTCCTGGGACTAGCGGGAGGTGGGAGACCCAGTACTTC
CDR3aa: CASSPGTSGRWETQYF

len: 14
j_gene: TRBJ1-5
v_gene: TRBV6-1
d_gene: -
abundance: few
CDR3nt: TGTGCCAGCAGTGATCTGAGGGTCCGGCAGCCCCAGCATTTT
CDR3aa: CASSDLRVRQPQHF

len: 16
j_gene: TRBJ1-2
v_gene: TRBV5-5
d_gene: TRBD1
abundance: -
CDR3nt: TGTGCCAGCAGCTCGGGACAGCTGAACCATTACTATGGCTACACCTTC
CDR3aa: CASSSGQLNHYYGYTF

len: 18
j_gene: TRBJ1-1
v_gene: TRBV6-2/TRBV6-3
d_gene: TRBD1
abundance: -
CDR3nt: TGTGCCAGCAGTTACTCACCGGGACAGCCTTCCTCGGGCACTGAAGCTTTCTTT
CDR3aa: CASSYSPGQPSSGTEAFF

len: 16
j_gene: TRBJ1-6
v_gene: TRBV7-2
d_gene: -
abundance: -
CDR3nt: TGTGCCAGCAGCTTAGGAGGCAGGTCTAGGGGTTCACCCCTCCACTTT
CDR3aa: CASSLGGRSRGSPLHF

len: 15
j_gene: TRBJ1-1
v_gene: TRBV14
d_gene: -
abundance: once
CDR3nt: TGTGCCAGCAGCCAAGTCCGGGCAGTAGCCACTGAAGCTTTCTTT
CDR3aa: CASSQVRAVATEAFF

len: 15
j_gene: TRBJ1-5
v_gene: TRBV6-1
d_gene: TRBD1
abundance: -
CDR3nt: TGTGCCTCCAAAAACTCACAGGGGAGCAATCAGCCCCAGCATTTT
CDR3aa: CASKNSQGSNQPQHF

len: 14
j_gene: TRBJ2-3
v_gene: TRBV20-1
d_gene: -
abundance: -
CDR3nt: TGCAGTGCTATTCGGACTGCTAGCACAGATACGCAGTATTTT
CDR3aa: CSAIRTASTDTQYF

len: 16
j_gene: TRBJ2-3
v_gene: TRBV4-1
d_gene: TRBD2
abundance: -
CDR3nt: TGCGCCAGCAGCCATCGGACTAGCGGGGGGGCAGATACGCAGTATTTT
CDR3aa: CASSHRTSGGADTQYF

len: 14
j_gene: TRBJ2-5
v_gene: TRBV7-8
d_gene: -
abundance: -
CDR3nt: TGTGCCAGCAGCTCCCGATGGGGTAAAGAGACCCAGTACTTC
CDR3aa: CASSSRWGKETQYF

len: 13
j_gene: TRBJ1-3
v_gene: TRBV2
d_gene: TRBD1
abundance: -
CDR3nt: TGTGCCAGCAGTGGGGACAGGGCGTACACCATATATTTT
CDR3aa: CASSGDRAYTIYF

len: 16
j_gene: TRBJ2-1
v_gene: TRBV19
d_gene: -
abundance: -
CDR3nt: TGTGCCAGTAGCCGCGATCAGGGTATCAGCTACAATGAGCAGTTCTTC
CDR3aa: CASSRDQGISYNEQFF

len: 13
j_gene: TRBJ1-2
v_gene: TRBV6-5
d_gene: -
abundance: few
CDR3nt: TGTGCCAGCAGTTATTCCGTACAAGGTGGCTACACCTTC
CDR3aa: CASSYSVQGGYTF

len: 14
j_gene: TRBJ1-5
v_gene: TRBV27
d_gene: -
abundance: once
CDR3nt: TGTGCCAGCAGTTTGGTCCGGACCAATCAGCCCCAGCATTTT
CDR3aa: CASSLVRTNQPQHF

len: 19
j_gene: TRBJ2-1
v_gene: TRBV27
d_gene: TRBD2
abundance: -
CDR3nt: TGTGCCAGCAGTTCCCTAGCGGGTCCTGGGAGCGGCGCCGGGAATGAGCAGTTCTTC
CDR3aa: CASSSLAGPGSGAGNEQFF

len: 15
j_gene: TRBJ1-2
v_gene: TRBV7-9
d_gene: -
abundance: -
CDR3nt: TGTGCCAGCAGCTTGGAAGGGGTTACTAACTATGGCTACACCTTC
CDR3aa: CASSLEGVTNYGYTF

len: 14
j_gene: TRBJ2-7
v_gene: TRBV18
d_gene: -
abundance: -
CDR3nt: TGTGCCAGCTCACGGGCCGGAGTGAGGTACGAGCAGTACTTC
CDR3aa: CASSRAGVRYEQYF

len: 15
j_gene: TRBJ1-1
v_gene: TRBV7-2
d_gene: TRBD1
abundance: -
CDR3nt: TGTGCCAGCAGCGTAAACAGGGGCAGTTGGACTGAAGCTTTCTTT
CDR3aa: CASSVNRGSWTEAFF

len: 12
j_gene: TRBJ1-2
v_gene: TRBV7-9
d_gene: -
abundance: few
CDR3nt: TGTGCCAGCAGTCCATCTAACTATGGCTACACCTTC
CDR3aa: CASSPSNYGYTF

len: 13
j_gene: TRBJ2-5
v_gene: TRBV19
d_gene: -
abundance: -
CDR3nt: TGTGCCAGTAGGACGGACGGTCAAGAGACCCAGTACTTC
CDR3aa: CASRTDGQETQYF

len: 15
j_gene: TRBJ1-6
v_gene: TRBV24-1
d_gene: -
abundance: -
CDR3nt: TGTGCCACCAGTGATTCCAGGGTTATCAATTCACCCCTCCACTTT
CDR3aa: CATSDSRVINSPLHF

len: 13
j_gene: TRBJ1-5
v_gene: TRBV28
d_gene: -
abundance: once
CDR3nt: TGTGCCAGCAGACAGGCGTCCTTAGAGCCCCAGCATTTT
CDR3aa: CASRQASLEPQHF

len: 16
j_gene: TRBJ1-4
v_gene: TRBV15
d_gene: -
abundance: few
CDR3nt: TGTGCCACCAGCAGAGACTCTTTGGGGGCGCATGAAAAACTGTTTTTT
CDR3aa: CATSRDSLGAHEKLFF

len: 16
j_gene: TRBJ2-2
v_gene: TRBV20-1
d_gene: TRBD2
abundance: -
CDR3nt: TGCAGTGCTAGCCGAAGGACTAGCGGGGGGGTTGGGGAGCTGTTTTTT
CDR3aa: CSASRRTSGGVGELFF

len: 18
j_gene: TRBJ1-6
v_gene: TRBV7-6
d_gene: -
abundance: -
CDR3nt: TGTGCCAGCACTCTGAGGGCGCAGGGGCGGACCGAGAGTTCACCCCTCCACTTT
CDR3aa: CASTLRAQGRTESSPLHF

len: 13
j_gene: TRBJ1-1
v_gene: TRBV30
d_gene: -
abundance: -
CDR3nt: TGTGCCTGGAGTGATCGGGGGAACACTGAAGCTTTCTTT
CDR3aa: CAWSDRGNTEAFF

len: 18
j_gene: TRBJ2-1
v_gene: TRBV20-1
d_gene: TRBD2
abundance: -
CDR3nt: TGCAGTGCTAGAGACGGGACTAGCGGCATCCGCTCCTACAATGAGCAGTTCTTC
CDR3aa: CSARDGTSGIRSYNEQFF

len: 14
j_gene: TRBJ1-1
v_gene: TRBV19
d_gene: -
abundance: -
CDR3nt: TGTGCCAGTAGGGTAATGGGAATGAACACTGAAGCTTTCTTT
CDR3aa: CASRVMGMNTEAFF

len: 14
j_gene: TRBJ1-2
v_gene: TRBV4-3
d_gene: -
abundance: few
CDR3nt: TGCGCCAGCAGCCAAAGTCGGGGGCCCTATGGCTACACCTTC
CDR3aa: CASSQSRGPYGYTF

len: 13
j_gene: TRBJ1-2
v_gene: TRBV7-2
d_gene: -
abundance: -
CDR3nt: TGTGCCAGCAGCTTAGTACGGACACCCGGCTACACCTTC
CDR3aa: CASSLVRTPGYTF

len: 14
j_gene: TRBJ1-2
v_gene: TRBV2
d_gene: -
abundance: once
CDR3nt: TGTGCCAGCAGTGCCAACAGGGTCACAGATGGCTACACCTTC
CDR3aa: CASSANRVTDGYTF

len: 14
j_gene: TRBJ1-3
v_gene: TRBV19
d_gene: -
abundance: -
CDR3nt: TGTGCCAGTAACGCCGACGTGGGAGGAAACACCATATATTTT
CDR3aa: CASNADVGGNTIYF

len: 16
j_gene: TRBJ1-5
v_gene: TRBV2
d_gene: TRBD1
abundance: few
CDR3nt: TGTGCCAGCAGTGCCCTCTCCAGGGGGCGCGGTCAGCCCCAGCATTTT
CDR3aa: CASSALSRGRGQPQHF

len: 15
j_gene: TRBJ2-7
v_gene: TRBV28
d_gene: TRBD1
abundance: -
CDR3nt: TGTGCCAGCAGCACATACGGGACAGGGACCTACGAGCAGTACTTC
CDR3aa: CASSTYGTGTYEQYF

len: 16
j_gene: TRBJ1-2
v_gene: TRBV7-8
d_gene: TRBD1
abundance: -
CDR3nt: TGTGCCAGCAGTTACAGGGGGCGGAACCTTGACTATGGCTACACCTTC
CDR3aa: CASSYRGRNLDYGYTF

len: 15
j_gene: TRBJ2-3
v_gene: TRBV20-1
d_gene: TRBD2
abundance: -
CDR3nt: TGCAGTGCTAGACCGACTAGCGGACTCACAGATACGCAGTATTTT
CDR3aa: CSARPTSGLTDTQYF

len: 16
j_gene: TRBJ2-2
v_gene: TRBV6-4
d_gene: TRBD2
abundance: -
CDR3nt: TGTGCCAGCACCACGGGGGGGGGAACGAACACCGGGGAGCTGTTTTTT
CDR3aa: CASTTGGGTNTGELFF

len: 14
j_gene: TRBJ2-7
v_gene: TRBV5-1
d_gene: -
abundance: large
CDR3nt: TGCGCCAGCAGCTTGGGACAGGCGCTCTACGAGCAGTACTTC
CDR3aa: CASSLGQALYEQYF

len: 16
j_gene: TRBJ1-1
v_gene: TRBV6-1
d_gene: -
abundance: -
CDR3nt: TGTGCCAGCAGTGATGGGCGGAGGGGGTCGGACACTGAAGCTTTCTTT
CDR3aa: CASSDGRRGSDTEAFF

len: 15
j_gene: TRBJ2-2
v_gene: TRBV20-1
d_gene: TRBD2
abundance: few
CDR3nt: TGCAGTGCTAATAGCGGGAGGGGGGACACCGGGGAGCTGTTTTTT
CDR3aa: CSANSGRGDTGELFF

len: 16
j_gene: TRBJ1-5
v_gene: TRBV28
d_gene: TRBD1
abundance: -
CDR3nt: TGTGCCAGCAGTCAACCCAGACAGGGGTATGGCCAGCCCCAGCATTTT
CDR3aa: CASSQPRQGYGQPQHF

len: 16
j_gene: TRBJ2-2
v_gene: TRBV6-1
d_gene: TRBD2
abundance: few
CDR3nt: TGTGCCAGCAGGCGGCTAGCGGGGGGAAACACCGGGGAGCTGTTTTTT
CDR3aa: CASRRLAGGNTGELFF

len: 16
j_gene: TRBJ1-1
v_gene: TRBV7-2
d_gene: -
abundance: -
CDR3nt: TGTGCCAGCAGCTCCGTATTACAGGGAAGTGGAACTGAAGCTTTCTTT
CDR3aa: CASSSVLQGSGTEAFF

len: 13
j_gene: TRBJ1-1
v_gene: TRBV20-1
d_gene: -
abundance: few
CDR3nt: TGCAGTGCTAGGGGGGGTTGGAACACTGAAGCTTTCTTT
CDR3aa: CSARGGWNTEAFF

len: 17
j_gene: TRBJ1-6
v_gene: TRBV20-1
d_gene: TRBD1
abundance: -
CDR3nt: TGCAGTGCTAGAGATGGCGGGACAGTGACATATAATTCACCCCTCCACTTT
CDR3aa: CSARDGGTVTYNSPLHF

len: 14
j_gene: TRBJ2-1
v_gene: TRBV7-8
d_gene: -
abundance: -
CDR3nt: -
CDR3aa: CASSFLWGSDEQFF

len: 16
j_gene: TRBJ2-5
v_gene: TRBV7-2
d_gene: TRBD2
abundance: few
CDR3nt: TGTGCCAGCAGCTTGGGGGTAGCGGGAGGTCAAGAGACCCAGTACTTC
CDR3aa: CASSLGVAGGQETQYF

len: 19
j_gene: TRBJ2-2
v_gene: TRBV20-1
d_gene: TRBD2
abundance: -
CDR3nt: TGCAGTGCTAGAGATCTCTCCGGGACTAGCGTAATTGTCGCCGGGGAGCTGTTTTTT
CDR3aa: CSARDLSGTSVIVAGELFF

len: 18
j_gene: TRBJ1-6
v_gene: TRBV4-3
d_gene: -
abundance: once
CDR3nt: TGCGCCAGCAGCCAAGACGACTCCTCGAGCTCCTATAATTCACCCCTCCACTTT
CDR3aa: CASSQDDSSSSYNSPLHF

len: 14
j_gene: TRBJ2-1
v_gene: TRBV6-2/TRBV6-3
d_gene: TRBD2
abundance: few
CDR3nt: TGTGCCAGCACCCTGGGACTAGCGGGGGGGCGGCAGTTCTTC
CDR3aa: CASTLGLAGGRQFF

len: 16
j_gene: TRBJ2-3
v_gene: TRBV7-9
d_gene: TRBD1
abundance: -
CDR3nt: TGTGCCAGCAGCTTAGAGGGGGGACAGGGAGCCGATACGCAGTATTTT
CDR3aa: CASSLEGGQGADTQYF

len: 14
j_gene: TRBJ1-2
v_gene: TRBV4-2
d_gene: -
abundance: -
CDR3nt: TGTGCCAGCAGCCAAAAAACAGGGAACTATGGCTACACCTTC
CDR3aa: CASSQKTGNYGYTF